A selection of T cell receptor beta chains follows, all from one sample in a study of T cell responses to AZD1222 COVID-19 vaccine. The method was immunoSEQ multiplex PCR; TCRdb's version includes in-frame clones alone and lacks a portion of them. The sample carries 99,000 or so clones, roughly nine tenths recorded once. The sequenced sample was peripheral blood, obtained on day 0 of AZD1222 vaccination. These receptor sequences come from an adult in good health. Each CDR3 is given with its conserved first and last residue. Each record gives: V gene, J gene, clone size, D gene, CDR3 protein, CDR3 DNA. A D gene is named only where the DNA matches it firmly. Size values are once, few and many counts, or a class for expanded clones, and some rows have none.

TRBV5-1,TRBJ1-1,.,.,CASSASQWGNTEAFF,TGCGCCAGCAGCGCCTCACAGTGGGGGAACACTGAAGCTTTCTTT
TRBV9,TRBJ2-3,.,TRBD2,CASSVSGSTDTQYF,TGTGCCAGCAGCGTTAGCGGGAGTACAGATACGCAGTATTTT
TRBV29-1,TRBJ1-2,.,TRBD1,CSVYPGQGVFGGYTF,TGCAGCGTATACCCGGGACAGGGGGTATTCGGTGGCTACACCTTC
TRBV13,TRBJ2-7,.,TRBD2,CASSDSGAWSYEQYF,TGTGCCAGCAGCGATAGCGGGGCTTGGTCCTACGAGCAGTACTTC
TRBV19,TRBJ2-3,.,TRBD2,CASSIALSGSPNTDTQYF,TGTGCCAGTAGTATAGCCCTTAGCGGGAGCCCGAACACAGATACGCAGTATTTT
TRBV7-8,TRBJ2-5,.,.,CASSTGPQETQYF,TGTGCCAGCAGCACCGGACCCCAAGAGACCCAGTACTTC
TRBV7-8,TRBJ1-2,.,.,CASSVLTARITNYGYTF,TGTGCCAGCAGCGTCCTGACAGCCAGAATTACTAACTATGGCTACACCTTC
TRBV10-3,TRBJ2-3,.,TRBD2,CAISESSGGPDTQYF,TGTGCCATCAGTGAGTCTAGCGGGGGGCCAGATACGCAGTATTTT
TRBV27,TRBJ1-2,.,TRBD1,CASSPTKTGDGYTF,TGTGCCAGCAGTCCGACGAAAACAGGGGATGGCTACACCTTC
TRBV4-3,TRBJ1-5,.,.,CASSQGRLPNQPQHF,TGCGCCAGCAGCCAAGGAAGGCTACCGAATCAGCCCCAGCATTTT
TRBV7-3,TRBJ2-2,.,.,CASSLTLAGRNTGELFF,TGTGCCAGCAGCTTAACATTGGCAGGGAGAAACACCGGGGAGCTGTTTTTT
TRBV5-1,TRBJ2-1,.,TRBD1,CASSSNRDRGSHEQFF,TGCGCCAGCAGCTCAAACCGGGACAGGGGTTCCCATGAGCAGTTCTTC
TRBV10-3,TRBJ2-1,.,TRBD1,CAISESRRTGPYTGQFF,TGTGCCATCAGTGAGTCGAGGAGGACAGGGCCCTATACGGGGCAGTTCTTC
TRBV5-6,TRBJ2-7,.,.,CASSLARDIPYEQYF,TGTGCCAGCAGCTTGGCCCGGGACATACCCTACGAGCAGTACTTC
TRBV11-3,TRBJ2-1,.,.,CASSLDPWADNEQFF,TGTGCCAGCAGCTTAGACCCATGGGCCGACAATGAGCAGTTCTTC
TRBV3-1/TRBV3-2,TRBJ1-3,few,.,CASSLSGNTIYF,TGTGCCAGCAGCCTCTCTGGAAACACCATATATTTT
TRBV11-3,TRBJ2-1,.,TRBD2,CASSPIAGRAEQFF,TGTGCCAGCAGCCCAATCGCGGGGAGGGCTGAGCAGTTCTTC
TRBV11-2,TRBJ1-3,.,.,CASSSWVSGNTIYF,TGTGCCAGCAGCTCATGGGTATCTGGAAACACCATATATTTT
TRBV6-5,TRBJ1-1,.,TRBD1,CASSYRDRGNTEAFF,TGTGCCAGCAGTTATCGGGACAGGGGGAACACTGAAGCTTTCTTT
TRBV7-6,TRBJ2-1,.,.,CASSADRSSYNEQFF,TGTGCCAGCAGCGCCGACAGGAGCTCCTACAATGAGCAGTTCTTC
TRBV12-1,TRBJ1-3,.,.,CASSLDSGGNTIYF,TGTGCCAGCAGCCTAGACAGCGGGGGAAACACCATATATTTT
TRBV6-5,TRBJ1-3,once,.,CAIPGNSSNTIYF,TGTGCCATACCAGGGAATAGTTCGAACACCATATATTTT
TRBV11-2,TRBJ2-7,once,TRBD2,CASSAGTSGGYEQYF,TGTGCCAGCAGCGCAGGGACTAGCGGGGGGTACGAGCAGTACTTC
TRBV7-3,TRBJ2-2,.,.,CASSQRTGELFF,TGTGCCAGCAGCCAACGGACCGGGGAGCTGTTTTTT